These 20 T cell receptor beta chains came from one sample sequenced in a study of shared clonotypes between healthy human individuals. The assay was immunoSEQ multiplex PCR, and TCRdb's table has in-frame clones only and misses some. The profile covers about 1,500,000 clones, with roughly 96% appearing a single time and approximately 1.2% taken by the ten largest. The specimen was naive CD4+ T cells sorted from blood. Subset reported: CD45RA+ positively selected. These receptors originate from a man younger than 40 in good health.

The chain combines TRBV10-3 with TRBJ1-4, with D uncertain. The CDR3 covers 13 residues. V lost 8 bases and J lost 2, with 9 bases in between. Germline CDR1 ENHRY, CDR2 SYGVKD. The CDR3 DNA sequence: TGTGCCATCGGCCGCGGGACTAATGAAAAACTGTTTTTT. This encodes CAIGRGTNEKLFF.

This rearrangement joins TRBV5-1 to TRBJ2-3; 14 nucleotides match TRBD2. The germline gives CDR1 SGHRS, CDR2 YFSETQ. With V trimmed by 0 bases and J by 0 bases, 3 bases remained unmatched. This CDR3 has 18 amino acids. CDR3 protein: CASSLGLAGGYSTDTQYF. The CDR3 DNA sequence: TGCGCCAGCAGCTTGGGACTAGCGGGAGGGTATAGCACAGATACGCAGTATTTT.

The chain recombines TRBV5-1 with TRBJ1-2; D remains unclear. Germline CDR1 SGHRS, CDR2 YFSETQ. Trimming pared 1 base from V and 0 bases from J, leaving 7 bases between. CDR3 size: 14 residues. CDR3 coding DNA: TGCGCCAGCAGCTTGTCCCATCCTAACTATGGCTACACCTTC. It translates to CASSLSHPNYGYTF.

The gene calls are TRBV9 and TRBJ2-2, with 10 nucleotides matching TRBD1. The J segment lost 6 bases and the V segment lost 4 bases, leaving 6 bases of the junction unmatched. CDR3 size: 15 residues. The germline V gene has CDR1 SGDLS and CDR2 YYNGEE. The CDR3 DNA reads as TGTGCCAGCAGCACCCGGGACAGGGGAGCCGGGGAGCTGTTTTTT. Its protein product is CASSTRDRGAGELFF.

This chain links TRBV7-2 with TRBJ2-7; the match to TRBD1 covers 10 bases. The CDR3 spans 15 residues. The V gene's germline CDR1 is SGHTA and CDR2 FQGNSA. Unmatched junction bases numbered 5, after V lost 2 bases and J lost 4 bases. The CDR3 region has the DNA TGTGCCAGCAGCTTAAGGACAGGGGGGACATACGAGCAGTACTTC. Translation: CASSLRTGGTYEQYF.

The genes are TRBV6-6 and TRBJ1-5; D is ambiguous. The CDR3 is made up of 13 amino acids. Germline loops: CDR1 MNHNY, CDR2 SVGAGI (reference sequence). Trimming stripped 8 bases from V and 1 base from J, with 9 bases between. The CDR3 DNA sequence: TGTGCCAGCCGTCTAGTGAGCAATCAGCCCCAGCATTTT. It encodes CASRLVSNQPQHF.

The rearrangement links TRBV10-1 to TRBJ2-3; no clear D gene. Trimming stripped 4 bases from V and 0 bases from J, with 11 bases between. Germline lookup yields CDR1 WNHNN and CDR2 SYGVQD (reference sequence). There are 15 residues in the CDR3. The CDR3 protein is CASSVVVGSTDTQYF. CDR3 coding DNA: TGCGCCAGCAGTGTAGTGGTCGGGAGCACAGATACGCAGTATTTT.

The chain combines TRBV2 with TRBJ2-1, with D possibly being TRBD1 or TRBD2 (5 bases each). V lost 10 bases and J lost 9, with 19 bases in between. The CDR3 sequence is 13 residues long. Germline V gives CDR1 SNHLY, CDR2 FYNNEI. In nucleotides, the CDR3 is TGTGCCATTCCGGGACCCCCTCGTGGTGAGCAGTTCTTC. Translated: CAIPGPPRGEQFF.

V is TRBV28 and J is TRBJ1-5, with 12 bases fitting TRBD1. Germline trimming cut 3 bases from V and 9 bases from J; bases unmatched to any gene: 9. CDR3 length: 16 amino acids. Germline CDR1 reads MDHEN; CDR2 reads SYDVKM. CDR3 DNA sequence: TGTGCCAGCAGTTTTAGGGACAGGGGGCTGTTCAGGCCCCAGCATTTT. Translated, it gives CASSFRDRGLFRPQHF. The full variable domain, completed using reference TRBV28 and TRBJ1-5, is DVKVTQSSRYLVKRTGEKVFLECVQDMDHENMFWYRQDPGLGLRLIYFSYDVKMKEKGDIPEGYSVSREKKERFSLILESASTNQTSMYLCASSFRDRGLFRPQHFGDGTRLSIL.

Written as DNA, the CDR3 is TGCGCCAGCAGCCCAGGCGTCTCCTCTGGAAACACCATATATTTT. Its translation: CASSPGVSSGNTIYF. V usage is TRBV5-1 and J usage is TRBJ1-3; D not resolved. From germline, CDR1 is SGHRS and CDR2 YFSETQ. V lost 4 bases and J lost 0, with 11 bases in between. CDR3 length equals 15 residues.

The chain has TRBV9 and TRBJ2-3, with TRBD2 identical over 8 bases. Trimming took 0 bases from V and 5 from J; bases not matched to a gene: 11. The V gene's germline CDR1 is SGDLS and CDR2 YYNGEE. The CDR3 has 17 amino acids. Here the CDR3 DNA reads TGTGCCAGCAGCGTAGATCCCGGGAGGGCCATTCAAGATACGCAGTATTTT. Residues: CASSVDPGRAIQDTQYF.

The rearrangement joins TRBV14 to TRBJ2-5; unclear D gene. Germline V gene sequence: CDR1 SGHDN, CDR2 FVKESK. Trimming took 3 bases from V and 5 from J, leaving 10 bases between them. There are 13 residues in the CDR3. The CDR3 protein is CASSHGSTETQYF. The CDR3 DNA follows: TGTGCCAGCAGCCACGGGTCGACGGAGACCCAGTACTTC. The entire variable domain, with the rest obtained from reference TRBV14 and TRBJ2-5, is as follows: EAGVTQFPSHSVIEKGQTVTLRCDPISGHDNLYWYRRVMGKEIKFLLHFVKESKQDESGMPNNRFLAERTGGTYSTLKVQPAELEDSGVYFCASSHGSTETQYFGPGTRLLVL.

This clone was observed once. The chain combines TRBV28 with TRBJ1-5; D is unclear. V was trimmed by 1 base and J by 11 bases, leaving 15 bases between them. Germline CDR1 MDHEN, CDR2 SYDVKM. The CDR3 consists of 14 residues. CDR3 coding DNA: TGTGCCAGCAGTTTATTCAGTCCGGGGATCTCCCAGCATTTT. This translates into CASSLFSPGISQHF.

The DNA for the CDR3 is TGTGCCAGCAGCTTGACCGGACTTCCAGGAGCTTTCTTT. Its protein product is CASSLTGLPGAFF. This chain connects TRBV5-5 to TRBJ1-1; no reliable D call. The ends were cut back, 1 base at V and 10 bases at J, with 14 bases in the middle. The CDR3 sequence is 13 residues long. Germline-derived CDR1 and CDR2 are SGHKS and YYEKEE (reference sequence).

This chain joins TRBV4-3 and TRBJ2-7; D not certain. V was pared by 1 base and J by 3 bases, with 16 bases between. CDR1 is LGHNA, CDR2 YSLEER, per germline. The CDR3 runs to 16 residues. CDR3 bases: TGCGCCAGCAGCCAAGTTGCGGACCCCACGATCTACGAGCAGTACTTC. This sequence encodes CASSQVADPTIYEQYF.

With regard to this clone: The identical CDR3 is also encoded by other nucleotide sequences in the sample. The rearrangement joins TRBV6-1 to TRBJ1-1; D gene uncertain. The CDR3 consists of 13 residues. The V gene lost 6 bases and the J gene lost 1 base, with 9 bases spanning the gap. The germline V gene has CDR1 MNHNS and CDR2 SASEGT. DNA for the CDR3: TGTGCCAGCAGCGACCAAGGGAACACTGAAGCTTTCTTT. Protein sequence: CASSDQGNTEAFF.

The chain combines TRBV19 with TRBJ1-1, with TRBD1 identical over 10 bases. J was trimmed by 1 base and V by 5 bases; bases with no gene match: 4. Germline V gene lookup returns CDR1 LNHDA and CDR2 SQIVND (reference sequence). CDR3 length equals 15 residues. This CDR3 reads CASSVTGGPNTEAFF. In DNA form, the CDR3 reads TGTGCCAGTAGTGTGACAGGGGGCCCGAACACTGAAGCTTTCTTT.

This sequence joins TRBV10-1 and TRBJ2-1, with 12 bases aligning to TRBD2. V gave up 5 bases and J gave up 4 bases; unmatched junction bases: 3. Germline CDR1 WNHNN, CDR2 SYGVQD (reference sequence). The length of the CDR3 is 15 residues. CDR3 amino acids: CASSKTSGSYNEQFF. Here the CDR3 DNA reads TGCGCCAGCAGTAAGACTAGCGGGAGTTACAATGAGCAGTTCTTC.

This clone has only one observation. This sample includes further DNA sequences coding for the same CDR3. V gene TRBV11-2 combines with J gene TRBJ2-3; unclear D gene. Germline lookup yields CDR1 SGHAT and CDR2 FQNNGV. Trimming took 3 bases from V and 2 from J, leaving 3 bases between them. CDR3 length equals 12 residues. The DNA of the CDR3 is TGTGCCAGCAGCTTTTCCACAGATACGCAGTATTTT. Amino acids: CASSFSTDTQYF. The full variable domain, with the rest looked up from reference TRBV11-2 and TRBJ2-3, is EAGVAQSPRYKIIEKRQSVAFWCNPISGHATLYWYQQILGQGPKLLIQFQNNGVVDDSQLPKDRFSAERLKGVDSTLKIQPAKLEDSAVYLCASSFSTDTQYFGPGTRLTVL.

The chain has TRBV4-2 and TRBJ2-5, with 8 bases fitting TRBD2. This CDR3 has 16 amino acids. CDR1 is LGHNA, CDR2 YNFKEQ, per germline. Trimming took 1 base from V and 2 from J; bases not matched to a gene: 6. The CDR3 sequence: CASSQGALAEQETQYF. In DNA, the CDR3 is TGTGCCAGCAGCCAAGGGGCACTAGCGGAGCAAGAGACCCAGTACTTC.